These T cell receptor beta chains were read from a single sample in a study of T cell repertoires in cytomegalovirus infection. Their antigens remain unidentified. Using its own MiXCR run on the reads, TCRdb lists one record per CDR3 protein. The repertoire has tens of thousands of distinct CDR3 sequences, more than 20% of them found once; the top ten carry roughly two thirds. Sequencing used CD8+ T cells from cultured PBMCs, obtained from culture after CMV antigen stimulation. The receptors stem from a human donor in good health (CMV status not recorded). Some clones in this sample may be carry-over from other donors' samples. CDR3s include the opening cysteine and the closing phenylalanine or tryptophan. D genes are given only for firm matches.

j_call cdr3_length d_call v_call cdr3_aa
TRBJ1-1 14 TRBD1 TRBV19 CASSLGTGEREAFF
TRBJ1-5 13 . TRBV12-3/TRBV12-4 CASTGGSPEAQHF
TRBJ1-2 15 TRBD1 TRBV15 CATSGKTGGGNGYTF
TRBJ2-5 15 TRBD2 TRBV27 CASSLGRGGRETQYF
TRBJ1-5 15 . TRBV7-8 CASSLELGGNQPQHF
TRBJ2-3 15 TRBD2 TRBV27 CASSLSGRYTDTQYF
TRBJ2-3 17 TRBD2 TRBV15 CATSRVLAGGRKDTQYF
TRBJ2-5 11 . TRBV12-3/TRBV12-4 CASSLGGTQYF
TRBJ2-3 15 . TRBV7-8 CASSPAGQLTDTQYF
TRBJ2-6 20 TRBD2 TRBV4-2 CASSQELTSGEVAGANVLTF
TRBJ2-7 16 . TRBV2 CASSESRGSGGYEQYF
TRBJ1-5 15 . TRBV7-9 CASSSGRQAGQPQHF
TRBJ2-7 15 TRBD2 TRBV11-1 CASSRTSGGRHEQYF
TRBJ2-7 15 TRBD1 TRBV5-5 CASSLVSGGFNEQYF
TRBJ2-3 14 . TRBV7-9 CASSLADSTDTQYF
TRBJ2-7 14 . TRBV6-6 CASGARRGFYEQYF
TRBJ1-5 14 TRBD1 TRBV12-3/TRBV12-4 CASSRTGLNQPQHF
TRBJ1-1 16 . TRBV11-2 CASSFDDSYSGTEAFF
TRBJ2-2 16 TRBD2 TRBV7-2 CASSPRLAGLVGELFF
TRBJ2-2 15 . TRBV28 CASSLLSPNTGELFF
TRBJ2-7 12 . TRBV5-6 CASSLIVYEQYF
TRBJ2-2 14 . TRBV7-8 CASSLGVGTGELFF
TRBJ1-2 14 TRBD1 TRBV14 CASSHGQAAYGYTF
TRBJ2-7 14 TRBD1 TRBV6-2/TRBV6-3 CASSYRRQGYEQYF
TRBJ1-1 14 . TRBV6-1 CASSEGVRWTEAFF
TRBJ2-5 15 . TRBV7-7 CASSLEPQGWETQYF
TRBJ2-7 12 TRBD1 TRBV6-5 CASNRGSGEQYF
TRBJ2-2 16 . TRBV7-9 CASSPFSGVNTGELFF
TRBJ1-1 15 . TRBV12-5 CASGFPPMMNTEAFF
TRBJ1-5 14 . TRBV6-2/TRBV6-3 CASSWYLGNQPQHF
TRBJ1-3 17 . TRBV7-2 CASSLVRGRSSGNTIYF
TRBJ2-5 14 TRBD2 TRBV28 CASSGIAGQETQYF
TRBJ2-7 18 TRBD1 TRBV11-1 CASSLRPGQGVNSYEQYF
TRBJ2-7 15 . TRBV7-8 CASSLATGAVYEQYF
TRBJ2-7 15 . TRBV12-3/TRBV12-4 CASSTTGLASYEQYF
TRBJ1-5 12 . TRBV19 CASTDSYQPQHF
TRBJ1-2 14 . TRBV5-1 CASSLDGGIYGYTF
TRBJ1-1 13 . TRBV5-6 CASGGEGNTEAFF
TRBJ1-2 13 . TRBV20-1 CSARGLLTYGYTF
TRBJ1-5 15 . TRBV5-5 CASRHTGTSNQPQHF
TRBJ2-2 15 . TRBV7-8 CASSLVVVPAGELFF
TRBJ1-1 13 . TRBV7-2 CASSLAGGDEAFF
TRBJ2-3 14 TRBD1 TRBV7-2 CASSSRDRGDTQYF
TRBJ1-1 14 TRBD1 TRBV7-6 CASSSYRDRGEAFF
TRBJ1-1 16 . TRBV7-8 CASSHELGAWDTEAFF
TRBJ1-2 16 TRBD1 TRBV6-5 CASSSSSGGSNYGYTF
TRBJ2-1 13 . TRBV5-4 CASSRDLQNEQFF
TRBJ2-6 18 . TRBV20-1 CSASERGSPFTGANVLTF
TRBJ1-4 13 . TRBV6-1 CASTSDTNEKLFF
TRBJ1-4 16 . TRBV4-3 CASSQSRTDLNEKLFF
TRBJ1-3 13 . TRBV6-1 CASSELPADTIYF
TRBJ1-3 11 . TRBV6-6 CASSYGNTIYF
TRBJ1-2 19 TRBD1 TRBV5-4 CASSLAPGTGTLANYGYTF
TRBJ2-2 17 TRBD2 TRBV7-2 CASSLGLAGGPTGELFF